This T cell receptor beta chain is drawn from a study of OX40 agonist ivuxolimab in advanced cancers. Repertoires were generated with immunoSEQ multiplex PCR, while TCRdb's copy carries only in-frame clones and drops some. The sample gives roughly 53,000 clones, 75% to 90% of which show up once; about 5% is in the top ten. V gave up 8 bases and J gave up 0 bases, with 14 bases separating them. The CDR3 sequence is 15 residues long. Germline loops: CDR1 WSHSY, CDR2 SAAADI. The receptor was derived from an adult with an advanced solid tumor such as melanoma, head and neck, liver or kidney cancer. The V and J genes are TRBV10-2 and TRBJ2-1; TRBD2 is a possible D gene (5 bases). Sequenced here: CD4+ or CD8+ T cells sorted from blood, sampled in a trial of the OX40 agonist ivuxolimab. CDR3 loop: CASVGSASSYNEQFF. The CDR3 DNA reads as TGCGCCAGCGTAGGGAGCGCCAGCTCCTACAATGAGCAGTTCTTC.